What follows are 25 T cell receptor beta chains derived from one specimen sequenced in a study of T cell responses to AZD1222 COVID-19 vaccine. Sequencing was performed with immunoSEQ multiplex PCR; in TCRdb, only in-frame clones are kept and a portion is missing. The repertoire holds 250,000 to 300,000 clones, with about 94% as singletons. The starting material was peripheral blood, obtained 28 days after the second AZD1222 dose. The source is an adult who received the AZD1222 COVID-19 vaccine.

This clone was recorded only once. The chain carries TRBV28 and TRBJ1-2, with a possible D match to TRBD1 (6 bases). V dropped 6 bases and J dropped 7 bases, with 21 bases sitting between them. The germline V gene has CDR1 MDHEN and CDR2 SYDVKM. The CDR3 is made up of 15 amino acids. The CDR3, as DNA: TGTGCCAGCAGCCTCCCCCGACAGGTGGGGGTTGGCTACACCTTC. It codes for CASSLPRQVGVGYTF.

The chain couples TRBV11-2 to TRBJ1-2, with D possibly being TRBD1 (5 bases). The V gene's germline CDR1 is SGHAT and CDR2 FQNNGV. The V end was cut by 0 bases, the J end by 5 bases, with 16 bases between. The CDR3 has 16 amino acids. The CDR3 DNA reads TGTGCCAGCAGCTTAGAACCAGGGAACTACGGTTATGGCTACACCTTC. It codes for CASSLEPGNYGYGYTF.

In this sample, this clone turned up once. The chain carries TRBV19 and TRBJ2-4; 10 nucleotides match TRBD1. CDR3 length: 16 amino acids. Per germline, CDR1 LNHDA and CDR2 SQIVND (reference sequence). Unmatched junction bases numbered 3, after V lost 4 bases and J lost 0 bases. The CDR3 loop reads CASSTGTGVAKNIQYF. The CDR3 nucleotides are TGTGCCAGTAGTACCGGGACAGGGGTAGCCAAAAACATTCAGTACTTC. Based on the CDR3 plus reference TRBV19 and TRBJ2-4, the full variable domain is DGGITQSPKYLFRKEGQNVTLSCEQNLNHDAMYWYRQDPGQGLRLIYYSQIVNDFQKGDIAEGYSVSREKKESFPLTVTSAQKNPTAFYLCASSTGTGVAKNIQYFGAGTRLSVL.

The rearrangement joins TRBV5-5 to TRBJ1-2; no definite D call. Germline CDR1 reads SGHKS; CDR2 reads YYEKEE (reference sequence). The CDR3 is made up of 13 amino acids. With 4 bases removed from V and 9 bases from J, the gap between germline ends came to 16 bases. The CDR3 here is CASSRQLDRSYTF. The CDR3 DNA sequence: TGTGCCAGCAGCCGACAACTCGATAGGAGCTACACCTTC.

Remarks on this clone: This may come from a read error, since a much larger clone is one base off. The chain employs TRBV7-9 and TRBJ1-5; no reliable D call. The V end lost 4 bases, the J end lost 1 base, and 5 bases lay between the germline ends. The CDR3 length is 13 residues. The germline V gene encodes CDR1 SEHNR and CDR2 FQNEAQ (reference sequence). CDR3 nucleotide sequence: TGTGCCAGCAGCTCCAAGAGCAATCAGCCCCAGCATTTT. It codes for CASSSKSNQPQHF.

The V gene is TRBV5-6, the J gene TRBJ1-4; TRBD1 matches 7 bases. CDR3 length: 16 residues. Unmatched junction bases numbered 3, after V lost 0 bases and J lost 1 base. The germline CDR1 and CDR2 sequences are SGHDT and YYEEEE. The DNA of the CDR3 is TGTGCCAGCAGCTTGGAGGGGGCCGGAACTAATGAAAAACTGTTTTTT. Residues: CASSLEGAGTNEKLFF.

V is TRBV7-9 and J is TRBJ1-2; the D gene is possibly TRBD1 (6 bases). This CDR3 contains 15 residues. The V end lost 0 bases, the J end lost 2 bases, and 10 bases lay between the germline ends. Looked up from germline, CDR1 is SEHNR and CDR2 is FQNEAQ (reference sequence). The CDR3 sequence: CASSLAGGGNYGYTF. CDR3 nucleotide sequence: TGTGCCAGCAGCTTAGCTGGGGGGGGCAACTATGGCTACACCTTC.

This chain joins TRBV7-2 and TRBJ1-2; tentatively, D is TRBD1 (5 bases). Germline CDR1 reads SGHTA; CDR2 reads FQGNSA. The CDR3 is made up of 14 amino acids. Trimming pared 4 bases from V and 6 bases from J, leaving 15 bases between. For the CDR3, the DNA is TGTGCCAGCAGCTCCCCGGGGGGTCTTAATGGCTACACCTTC. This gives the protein CASSSPGGLNGYTF.

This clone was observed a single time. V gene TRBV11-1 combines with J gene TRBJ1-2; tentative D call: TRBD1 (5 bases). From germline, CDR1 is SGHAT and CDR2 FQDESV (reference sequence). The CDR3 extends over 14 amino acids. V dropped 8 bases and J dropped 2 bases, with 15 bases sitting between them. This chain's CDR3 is CASSQLGGNYGYTF. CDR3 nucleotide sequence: TGTGCCAGCTCACAACTCGGGGGGAACTATGGCTACACCTTC.

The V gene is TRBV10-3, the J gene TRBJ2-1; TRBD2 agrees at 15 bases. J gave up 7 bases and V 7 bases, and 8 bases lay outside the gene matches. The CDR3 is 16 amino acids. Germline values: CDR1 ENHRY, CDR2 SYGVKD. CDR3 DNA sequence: TGTGCCATCACCCCGGGACTAGCGGGGGGCTTAAATGAGCAGTTCTTC. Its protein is CAITPGLAGGLNEQFF.

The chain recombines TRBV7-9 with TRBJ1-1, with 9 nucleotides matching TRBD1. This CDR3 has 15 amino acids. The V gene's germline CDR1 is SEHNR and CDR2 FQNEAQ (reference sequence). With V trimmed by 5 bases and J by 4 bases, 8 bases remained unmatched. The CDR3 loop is CASSVLQGAVTEAFF. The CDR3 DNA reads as TGTGCCAGCAGCGTCCTACAGGGGGCTGTCACTGAAGCTTTCTTT.

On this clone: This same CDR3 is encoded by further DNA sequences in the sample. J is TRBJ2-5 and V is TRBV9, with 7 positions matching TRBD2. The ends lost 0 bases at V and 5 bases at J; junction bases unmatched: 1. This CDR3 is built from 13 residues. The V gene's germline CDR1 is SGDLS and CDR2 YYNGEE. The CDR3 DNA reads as TGTGCCAGCAGCGTAGTTAGCGGGGAGACCCAGTACTTC. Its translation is CASSVVSGETQYF. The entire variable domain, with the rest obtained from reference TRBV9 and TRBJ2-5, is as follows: DSGVTQTPKHLITATGQRVTLRCSPRSGDLSVYWYQQSLDQGLQFLIQYYNGEERAKGNILERFSAQQFPDLHSELNLSSLELGDSALYFCASSVVSGETQYFGPGTRLLVL.

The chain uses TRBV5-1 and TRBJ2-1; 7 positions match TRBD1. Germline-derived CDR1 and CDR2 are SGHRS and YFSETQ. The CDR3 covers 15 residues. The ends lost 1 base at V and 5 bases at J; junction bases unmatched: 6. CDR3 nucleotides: TGCGCCAGCAGCTTGTACGGGGACAGAAACAATGAGCAGTTCTTC. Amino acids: CASSLYGDRNNEQFF.

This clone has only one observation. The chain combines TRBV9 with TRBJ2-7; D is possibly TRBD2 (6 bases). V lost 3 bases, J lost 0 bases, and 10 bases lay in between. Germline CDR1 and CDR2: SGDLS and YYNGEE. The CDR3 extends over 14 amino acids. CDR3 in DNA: TGTGCCAGCAGCGCGGGACTCGACTCCTACGAGCAGTACTTC. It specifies CASSAGLDSYEQYF. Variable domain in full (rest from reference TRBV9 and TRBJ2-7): DSGVTQTPKHLITATGQRVTLRCSPRSGDLSVYWYQQSLDQGLQFLIQYYNGEERAKGNILERFSAQQFPDLHSELNLSSLELGDSALYFCASSAGLDSYEQYFGPGTRLTVT.

The CDR3, as DNA: TGTGCCAGCAGTTTCCAGGGGGCGCTAATCGACACTGAAGCTTTCTTT. Amino acids: CASSFQGALIDTEAFF. The rearrangement joins TRBV28 to TRBJ1-1; 8 bases map to TRBD1. CDR1 is MDHEN and CDR2 is SYDVKM in the germline V gene. This CDR3 is 16 amino acids long. The ends lost 3 bases at V and 3 bases at J; junction bases unmatched: 9. Using reference TRBV28 and TRBJ1-1 for the parts outside the CDR3, the full variable domain is DVKVTQSSRYLVKRTGEKVFLECVQDMDHENMFWYRQDPGLGLRLIYFSYDVKMKEKGDIPEGYSVSREKKERFSLILESASTNQTSMYLCASSFQGALIDTEAFFGQGTRLTVV.

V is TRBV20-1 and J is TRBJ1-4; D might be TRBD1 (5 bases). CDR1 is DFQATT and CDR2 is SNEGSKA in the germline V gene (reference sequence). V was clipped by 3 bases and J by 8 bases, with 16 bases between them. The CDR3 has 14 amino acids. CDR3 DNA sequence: TGCAGTGCTAGTTTACGCGCTCGGGGGGAAAAACTGTTTTTT. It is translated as CSASLRARGEKLFF.

The DNA of the CDR3 is TGTGCCAGTAGAGTGGGGAATGGCTACACCTTC. Its translation: CASRVGNGYTF. The V and J genes are TRBV19 and TRBJ1-2; no reliable D call. The length of the CDR3 is 11 residues. Deletions cut 6 bases from V and 6 bases from J, with 8 bases between. Germline loops: CDR1 LNHDA, CDR2 SQIVND (reference sequence). The full variable domain, rest sourced from reference TRBV19 and TRBJ1-2, is DGGITQSPKYLFRKEGQNVTLSCEQNLNHDAMYWYRQDPGQGLRLIYYSQIVNDFQKGDIAEGYSVSREKKESFPLTVTSAQKNPTAFYLCASRVGNGYTFGSGTRLTVV.

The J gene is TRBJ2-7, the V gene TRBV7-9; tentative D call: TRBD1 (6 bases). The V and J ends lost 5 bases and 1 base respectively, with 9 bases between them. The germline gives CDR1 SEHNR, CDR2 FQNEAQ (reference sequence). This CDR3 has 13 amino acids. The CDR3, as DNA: TGTGCCAGCAGCCGGGACACTTCCTACGAGCAGTACTTC. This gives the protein CASSRDTSYEQYF.

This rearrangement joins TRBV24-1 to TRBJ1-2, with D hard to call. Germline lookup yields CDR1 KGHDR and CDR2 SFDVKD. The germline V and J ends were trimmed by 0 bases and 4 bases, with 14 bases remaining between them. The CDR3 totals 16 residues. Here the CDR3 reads CATSDLDTNQVYGYTF. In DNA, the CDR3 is TGTGCCACCAGTGATTTGGACACGAACCAGGTCTATGGCTACACCTTC.

CDR3 coding DNA: TGTGCCAGTAGTATAGGTCTAGCGGGAGGTCAGACCCAGTACTTC. Protein product: CASSIGLAGGQTQYF. The chain links TRBV19 to TRBJ2-5; 11 bases are shared with TRBD2. The V and J ends lost 1 base and 6 bases, in that order; junction bases with no gene match: 4. CDR1 LNHDA and CDR2 SQIVND come from the germline V gene (reference sequence). The CDR3 loop spans 15 amino acids.

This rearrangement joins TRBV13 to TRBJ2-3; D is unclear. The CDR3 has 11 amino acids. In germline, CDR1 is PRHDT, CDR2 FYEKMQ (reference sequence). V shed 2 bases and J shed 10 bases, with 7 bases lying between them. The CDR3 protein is CASSLPQPQYF. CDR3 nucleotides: TGTGCCAGCAGCTTACCCCAACCGCAGTATTTT.

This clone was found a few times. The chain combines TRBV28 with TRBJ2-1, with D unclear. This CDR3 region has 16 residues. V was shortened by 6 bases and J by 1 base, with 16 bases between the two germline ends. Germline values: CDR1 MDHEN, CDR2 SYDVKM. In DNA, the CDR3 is TGTGCCAGCAGCAGCAGACGGTGGTGGTCCTACAATGAGCAGTTCTTC. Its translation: CASSSRRWWSYNEQFF. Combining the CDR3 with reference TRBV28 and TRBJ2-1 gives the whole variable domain DVKVTQSSRYLVKRTGEKVFLECVQDMDHENMFWYRQDPGLGLRLIYFSYDVKMKEKGDIPEGYSVSREKKERFSLILESASTNQTSMYLCASSSRRWWSYNEQFFGPGTRLTVL.

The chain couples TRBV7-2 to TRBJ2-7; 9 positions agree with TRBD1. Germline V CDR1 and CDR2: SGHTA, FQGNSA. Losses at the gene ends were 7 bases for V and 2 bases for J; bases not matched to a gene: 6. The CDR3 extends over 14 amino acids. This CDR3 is CASTPRQGAYEQYF. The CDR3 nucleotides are TGTGCCAGCACCCCCCGACAGGGGGCCTACGAGCAGTACTTC.

The CDR3: CASSVEGTQPQHF. CDR3 sequence (DNA): TGTGCCAGCAGCGTCGAAGGGACTCAGCCCCAGCATTTT. The chain is built from TRBV9 and TRBJ1-5, with D possibly matching TRBD1 (5 bases). Trimming shortened V by 2 bases and J by 6 bases, and 9 bases separated the two germline ends. Per the germline V gene, CDR1 is SGDLS and CDR2 is YYNGEE. The CDR3 totals 13 residues.

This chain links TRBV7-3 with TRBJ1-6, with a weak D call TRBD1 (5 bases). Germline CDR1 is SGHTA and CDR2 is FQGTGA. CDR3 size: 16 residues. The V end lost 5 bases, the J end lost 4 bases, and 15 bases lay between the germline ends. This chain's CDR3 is CASSAMGSGYNSPLHF. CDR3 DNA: TGTGCCAGCAGCGCAATGGGATCAGGGTATAATTCACCCCTCCACTTT.